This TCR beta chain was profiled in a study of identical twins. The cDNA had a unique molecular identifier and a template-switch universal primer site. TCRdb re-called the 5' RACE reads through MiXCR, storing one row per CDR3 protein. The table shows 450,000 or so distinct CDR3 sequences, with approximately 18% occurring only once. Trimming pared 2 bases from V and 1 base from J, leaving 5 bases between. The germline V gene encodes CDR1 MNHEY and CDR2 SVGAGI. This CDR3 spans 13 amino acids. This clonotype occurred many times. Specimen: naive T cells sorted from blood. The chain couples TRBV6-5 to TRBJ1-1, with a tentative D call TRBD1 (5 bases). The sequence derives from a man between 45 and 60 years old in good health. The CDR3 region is CASSYGGNTEAFF. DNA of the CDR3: TGTGCCAGCAGTTACGGGGGGAACACTGAAGCTTTCTTT.